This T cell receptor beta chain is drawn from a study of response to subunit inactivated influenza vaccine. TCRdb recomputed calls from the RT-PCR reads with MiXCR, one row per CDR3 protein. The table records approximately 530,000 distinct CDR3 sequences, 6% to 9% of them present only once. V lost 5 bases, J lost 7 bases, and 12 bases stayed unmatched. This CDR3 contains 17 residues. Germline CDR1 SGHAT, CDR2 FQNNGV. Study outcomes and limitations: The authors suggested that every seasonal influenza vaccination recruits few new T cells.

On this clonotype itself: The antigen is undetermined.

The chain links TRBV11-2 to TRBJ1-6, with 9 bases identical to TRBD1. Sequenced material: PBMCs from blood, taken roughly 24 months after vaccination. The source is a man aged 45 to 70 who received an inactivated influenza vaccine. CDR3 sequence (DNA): TGTGCCAGCAGCCACACAGGGGGCAGGGGGGGCAATTCACCCCTCCACTTT. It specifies CASSHTGGRGGNSPLHF.